The T cell receptor (beta chain) described here comes from a study of T cells in Graves' hyperthyroidism and ophthalmopathy. RNA transcripts gave rise to amplified TCR beta CDR3 regions. The HTBI primer set was used in a first-round RT-PCR of the TCR CDR3. In TCRdb, the multiplex PCR reads were re-called with MiXCR into one record per CDR3 protein. In the table there are some 300,000 distinct CDR3 sequences, roughly 14% of which are singletons. From germline, CDR1 is KGHSH and CDR2 LQKENI. This CDR3 has 14 residues. V was clipped by 3 bases and J by 9 bases, with 15 bases between them. Lactation, pregnancy, other autoimmune disease or uncontrolled infection led to exclusion of patients. Orbital computed tomography, thyroid ultrasound, serum thyroxine and TRAb, and clinical symptoms together informed the diagnoses.

The sequencing sample was made of blood. This TCR was recovered from a woman younger than 45 with Graves' hyperthyroidism that later progressed to Graves' ophthalmopathy. The V gene is TRBV18, the J gene TRBJ2-1; D perhaps matches TRBD1 (5 bases). The CDR3: CASSPKAGQGEQFF. For the CDR3, the DNA is TGTGCCAGCTCACCCAAAGCTGGTCAGGGTGAGCAGTTCTTC.